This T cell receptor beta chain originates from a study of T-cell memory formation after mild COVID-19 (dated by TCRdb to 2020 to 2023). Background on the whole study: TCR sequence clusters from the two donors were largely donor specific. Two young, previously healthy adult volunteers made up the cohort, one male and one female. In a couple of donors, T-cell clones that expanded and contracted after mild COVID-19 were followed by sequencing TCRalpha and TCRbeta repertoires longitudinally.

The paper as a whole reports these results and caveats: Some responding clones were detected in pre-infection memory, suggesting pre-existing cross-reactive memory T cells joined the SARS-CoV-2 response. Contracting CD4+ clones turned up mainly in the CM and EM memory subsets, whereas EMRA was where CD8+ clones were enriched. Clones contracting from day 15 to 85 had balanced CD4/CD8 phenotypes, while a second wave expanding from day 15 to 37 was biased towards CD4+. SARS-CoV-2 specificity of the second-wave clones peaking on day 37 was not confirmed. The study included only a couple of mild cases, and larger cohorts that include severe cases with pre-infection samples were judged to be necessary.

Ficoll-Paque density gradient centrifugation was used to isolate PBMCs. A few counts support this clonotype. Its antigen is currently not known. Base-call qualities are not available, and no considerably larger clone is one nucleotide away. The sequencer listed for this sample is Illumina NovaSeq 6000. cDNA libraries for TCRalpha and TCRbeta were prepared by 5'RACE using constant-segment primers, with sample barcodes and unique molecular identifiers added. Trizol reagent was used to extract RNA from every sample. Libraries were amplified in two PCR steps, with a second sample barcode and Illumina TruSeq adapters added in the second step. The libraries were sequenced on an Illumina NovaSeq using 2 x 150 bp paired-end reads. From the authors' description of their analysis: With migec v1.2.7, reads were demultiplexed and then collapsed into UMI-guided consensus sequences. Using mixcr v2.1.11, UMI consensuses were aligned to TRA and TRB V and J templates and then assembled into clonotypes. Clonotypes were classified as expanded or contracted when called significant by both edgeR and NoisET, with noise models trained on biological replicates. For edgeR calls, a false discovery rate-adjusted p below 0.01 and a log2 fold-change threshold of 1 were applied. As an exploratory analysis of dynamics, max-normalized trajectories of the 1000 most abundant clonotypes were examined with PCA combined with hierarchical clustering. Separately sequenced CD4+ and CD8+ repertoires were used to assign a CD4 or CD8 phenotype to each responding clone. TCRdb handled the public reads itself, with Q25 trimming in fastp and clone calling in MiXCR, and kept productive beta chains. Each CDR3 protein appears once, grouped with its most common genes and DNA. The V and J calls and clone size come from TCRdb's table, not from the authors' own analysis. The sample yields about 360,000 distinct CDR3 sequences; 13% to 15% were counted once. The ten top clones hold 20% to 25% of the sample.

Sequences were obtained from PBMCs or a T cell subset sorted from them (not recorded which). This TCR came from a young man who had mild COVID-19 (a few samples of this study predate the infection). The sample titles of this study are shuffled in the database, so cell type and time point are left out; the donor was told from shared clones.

The base sequence is TGTGCCAGCAGCTCCGCCCTGGACAGGGTCAATGAGCAGTTCTTC. The resulting protein is CASSSALDRVNEQFF. The sequence links TRBV5-6 to TRBJ2-1, with 8 bases aligning to TRBD1. The CDR1 and CDR2 encoded by the germline V gene are SGHDT and YYEEEE. V is pruned by 3 bases and J by 6 bases, leaving 8 bases of the junction without a gene match. From cysteine to phenylalanine, the CDR3 is 15 amino acids long. Only the CDR3 DNA is retained, 45 bases long and in frame from the first base.